Presented here are 7 T cell receptor beta chains from one specimen sequenced in a study of cytomegalovirus exposure and HLA in healthy donors. The PCR had 60 Vbeta and 13 Jbeta primers. Assay: immunoSEQ multiplex PCR; the TCRdb copy retains only in-frame clones and omits some. Among 95,000 to 100,000 clones, around three quarters were seen once, and the ten largest hold over 3.5%. The sample was PBMCs. The receptors stem from a man aged 40-49 years in good health and CMV-seronegative.

The genes are TRBV6-5 and TRBJ1-2; no definite D call. This CDR3 is built from 14 residues. Germline V CDR1 and CDR2: MNHEY, SVGAGI. V dropped 4 bases and J dropped 1 base, with 10 bases sitting between them. CDR3 in DNA: TGTGCCAGCAGTTCGGCAGGAATTAACTATGGCTACACCTTC. This codes for CASSSAGINYGYTF.

This clone was observed a few times. The chain combines TRBV5-4 with TRBJ1-2; weak D call: TRBD1 (6 bases). Germline V lookup: CDR1 SGHNT, CDR2 YYREEE (reference sequence). Trimming took 6 bases from V and 1 from J, leaving 19 bases between them. CDR3 length: 16 amino acids. CDR3 sequence reads: CASTDHDRNLNYGYTF. The CDR3 region has the DNA TGTGCCAGCACCGATCACGACAGGAACCTTAACTATGGCTACACCTTC. The variable domain in full, completed from reference TRBV5-4 and TRBJ1-2, reads ETGVTQSPTHLIKTRGQQVTLRCSSQSGHNTVSWYQQALGQGPQFIFQYYREEENGRGNFPPRFSGLQFPNYSSELNVNALELDDSALYLCASTDHDRNLNYGYTFGSGTRLTVV.

This clone was recorded a few times. The chain couples TRBV4-2 to TRBJ2-5; possible D gene TRBD1, 6 bases. The germline V gene has CDR1 LGHNA and CDR2 YNFKEQ. The CDR3 runs 18 residues. Trimming removed 2 bases from V and 0 bases from J, with 19 bases in between. CDR3 loop: CASSQMLGAGGYQETQYF. The CDR3 nucleotides are TGTGCCAGCAGCCAAATGTTGGGGGCGGGCGGCTACCAAGAGACCCAGTACTTC.

V is TRBV5-1 and J is TRBJ2-7; D is possibly TRBD1 (6 bases). The CDR3 contains 18 residues. Trimming left V 0 bases short and J 4 bases short, with 23 bases between. Germline loops: CDR1 SGHRS, CDR2 YFSETQ. In nucleotides, the CDR3 is TGCGCCAGCAGCTTGGGTCCCCGCGCCCGGGACACACCGTACGAGCAGTACGTC. It codes for CASSLGPRARDTPYEQYV.

This chain connects TRBV10-3 to TRBJ2-1; perhaps TRBD2 as D (6 bases). The CDR3 is 17 residues long. The germline CDR1 and CDR2 sequences are ENHRY and SYGVKD. The ends were cut back, 3 bases at V and 1 base at J, with 16 bases in the middle. The CDR3 reads CAISESLAGSSYNEQFF. The CDR3 DNA reads as TGTGCCATCAGTGAATCCTTGGCGGGGTCATCCTACAATGAGCAGTTCTTC.

J is TRBJ1-1 and V is TRBV19; D is undetermined. CDR3 length: 11 amino acids. The germline V gene encodes CDR1 LNHDA and CDR2 SQIVND (reference sequence). V lost 4 bases and J 5 bases, leaving 5 bases between the germline ends. The CDR3 here is CASSKRTEAFF. The CDR3 nucleotides read TGTGCCAGTAGTAAGCGTACTGAAGCTTTCTTT.

This chain uses TRBV15 with TRBJ2-3; 9 bases are shared with TRBD2. The length of the CDR3 is 15 residues. The germline gives CDR1 LNHNV, CDR2 YYDKDF (reference sequence). The ends lost 3 bases at V and 3 bases at J; junction bases unmatched: 4. DNA of the CDR3: TGTGCCACCAGCAGGGTAGGACTAGCGACAGATACGCAGTATTTT. It codes for CATSRVGLATDTQYF.